The present T cell receptor beta chain was sequenced within a study of cytomegalovirus exposure and HLA in healthy donors. The PCR ran on 60 Vbeta and 13 Jbeta primers. Using immunoSEQ multiplex PCR, the repertoire was profiled, and TCRdb retains in-frame clones only, with some absent. The sample has over 200,000 clones, approximately 78% seen once; the top ten hold less than 4.5%. Per germline, CDR1 MDHEN and CDR2 SYDVKM. The CDR3 spans 15 residues. Trimming at V came to 5 bases and at J to 4 bases, leaving 9 bases not matched to a gene. What was sequenced was PBMCs. This sequence originates from a male donor in good health and CMV-seronegative. The chain couples TRBV28 to TRBJ2-3; 7 bases are shared with TRBD1. CDR3 sequence reads: CASSQPTGWADTQYF. In DNA form, the CDR3 reads TGTGCCAGCAGTCAACCGACAGGGTGGGCAGATACGCAGTATTTT.